The present entry profiles one T cell receptor (beta chain) with its context. This sample stems from a study of CD8 T cells in Susac syndrome. RNA totalling 0.5 to 1 ug underwent reverse transcription with random hexamers. The method of amplification for TCR beta CDR3 was immunoSEQ multiplex PCR, covering 54 Vbeta and 13 Jbeta. One entry per CDR3 protein, called by TCRdb with MiXCR from the immunoSEQ multiplex PCR reads. The sample contains around 150,000 distinct CDR3 sequences, 90% to 95% of which appear only once. Germline CDR1 reads SGHTA; CDR2 reads FQGTGA. With 6 bases removed from V and 1 base from J, the gap between germline ends came to 9 bases. The CDR3 contains 14 residues. TEMRA cells were FACS-enriched, while CD8+ and CD4+ T cells were negatively isolated.

The chain has TRBV7-3 and TRBJ2-2; the D is unclear. What was sequenced was CD4+ T cells from PBMCs. This sequence originates from a human donor in good health. The DNA of the CDR3 is TGTGCCAGCAGGAGAGAAAGGAACACCGGGGAGCTGTTTTTT. This sequence encodes CASRRERNTGELFF. The whole variable domain, remainder taken from reference TRBV7-3 and TRBJ2-2, is GAGVSQTPSNKVTEKGKYVELRCDPISGHTALYWYRQSLGQGPEFLIYFQGTGAADDSGLPNDRFFAVRPEGSVSTLKIQRTERGDSAVYLCASRRERNTGELFFGEGSRLTVL.